A selection of T cell receptor beta chains follows, all from one sample in a study of memory CD4+ T cells and cytomegalovirus serostatus. TCRdb's copy holds only in-frame clones and misses some; the assay was immunoSEQ multiplex PCR. The table shows about 53,000 clones, with roughly 77% occurring only once. The sample was memory CD4+ T cells from blood. Every receptor here comes from an adult in good health and CMV-seronegative. The CDR3 runs from the conserved cysteine through the conserved F or W. The D gene is left open where the match is weak. Not all rows give a size; the values are once, few, many and, for expanded clones, a class.

TRBJ1-1 NA TRBV28 NA TGTGCCAGCAGTTTTCAAGACAGGAACACTGAAGCTTTCTTT CASSFQDRNTEAFF
TRBJ2-1 NA TRBV28 TRBD2 TGTGCCAGCAGCTTGGGAGGGACTAGCGCGTACAATGAGCAGTTCTTC CASSLGGTSAYNEQFF
TRBJ1-4 NA TRBV7-9 NA TGTGCCAGCAGCTTGTCTAGTGAAAAACTGTTTTTT CASSLSSEKLFF
TRBJ2-7 once TRBV5-6 TRBD2 TGTGCCAGCAGCCCCGGACTAGCGGCCAGGAGAGAGCAGTACTTC CASSPGLAARREQYF
TRBJ1-4 once TRBV7-2 NA TGTGCCAGCAGCCCGGTGATAGGAGAGGAACTGTTTTTT CASSPVIGEELFF
TRBJ1-5 NA TRBV7-9 NA TGTGCCAGCAGCCCCGGGAAATTGAATAGTGGCAATCAGCCCCAGCATTTT CASSPGKLNSGNQPQHF
TRBJ1-5 NA TRBV30 NA TGTGCCTGGAGCCCAGGACTAGGGCAGCCCCAGCATTTT CAWSPGLGQPQHF
TRBJ2-5 NA TRBV7-9 NA TGTGCCAGCAGCCCGCTCGGCACCCGGCATCAAGAGACCCAGTACTTC CASSPLGTRHQETQYF
TRBJ2-3 few TRBV9 NA TGTGCCAGCAGCGTACGCGGAGACAACCCAAGCACAGATACGCAGTATTTT CASSVRGDNPSTDTQYF
TRBJ1-2 few TRBV7-2 NA TGTGCCAGCAGCTCGTACAAGGGCCCACCCTATGGCTACACCTTC CASSSYKGPPYGYTF
TRBJ1-1 NA TRBV6-6 TRBD1 TGTGCCAGCAGTTTCGACAGGGGAAACACTGAAGCTTTCTTT CASSFDRGNTEAFF
TRBJ2-2 NA TRBV5-1 NA TGCGCCAGCACGGTTCAGGGGACGAACACCGGGGAGCTGTTTTTT CASTVQGTNTGELFF
TRBJ2-5 NA TRBV2 NA TGTGCCAGCAGTGAATCGGGGGCCACCCAAGAGACCCAGTACTTC CASSESGATQETQYF
TRBJ2-3 NA TRBV6-4 TRBD1 TGTGCCAGATCGGGACAGCAGACGACAGATACGCAGTATTTT CARSGQQTTDTQYF
TRBJ1-1 NA TRBV7-2 NA TGTGCCAGCAGCTTAGTCGGGACCTCGGGCACTGAAGCTTTCTTT CASSLVGTSGTEAFF
TRBJ2-1 NA TRBV9 NA TGTGCCAGCAGCGCCCAAATTGCGGGGTTGGATGAGCAGTTCTTC CASSAQIAGLDEQFF
TRBJ2-7 NA TRBV7-9 NA TGTGCCAGCAGCCTAGGGGTGAGCGGCAAGTCCTACGAGCAGTACTTC CASSLGVSGKSYEQYF